These 30 T cell receptor beta chains were all obtained from the same sample, sequenced in a study of CD8+CD57+ T cells in acquired aplastic anemia. Genomic DNA provided the template from which TCR beta VDJ and CDR3 profiles were obtained. MiXCR, run by TCRdb on the reads, gives a single entry per CDR3 protein. The profile covers 100,000 to 150,000 distinct CDR3 sequences, with 35% to 50% appearing a single time and 8% to 9% taken by the ten largest. The sequenced sample consisted of sorted CD4+, CD8+, or CD8+CD57+ T cells (not recorded which) from PBMCs. Receptors originate from a human donor in good health, serving as a control.

This clonotype was seen at least ten times. V gene TRBV5-1 combines with J gene TRBJ2-1, with D unclear. CDR1 is SGHRS and CDR2 is YFSETQ in the germline V gene. V shed 3 bases and J shed 5 bases, with 9 bases lying between them. This CDR3 contains 13 residues. The CDR3 DNA reads as TGCGCCAGCAGCTCGGAGCTGAACAATGAGCAGTTCTTC. Its protein product is CASSSELNNEQFF.

On this clonotype: The junction does not match germline at one end; this may be a read error. The chain joins TRBV7-8 to TRBJ1-1; no clear D gene. Germline CDR1 is SGHVS and CDR2 is FQNEAQ. The CDR3 runs to 15 residues. The CDR3 region is CASSSMVTFTTVAFF. The CDR3 nucleotides are TGTGCCAGCAGCTCGATGGTTACGTTTACCACTGTAGCTTTCTTT.

This clonotype was counted between two and nine times. The V gene is TRBV20-1, the J gene TRBJ2-1, with 8 bases identical to TRBD1. Trimming removed 0 bases from V and 8 bases from J; junction bases left unmatched: 6. This CDR3 has 14 amino acids. Germline assignment: CDR1 DFQATT and CDR2 SNEGSKA (reference sequence). The DNA for the CDR3 is TGCAGTGCTAGAGAGTTCAGGGGGCGGCATGAGCAGTTCTTC. Translating it yields CSAREFRGRHEQFF.

This clonotype was counted ten times or more. The CDR3 DNA sequence: TGTGCCAGCAGTTTTGCCCACTCTGAGACCCAGTACTTC. Its protein is CASSFAHSETQYF. The chain combines TRBV12-3 or TRBV12-4 with TRBJ2-5, with D unresolved. This CDR3 region has 13 residues. Trimming shortened V by 3 bases and J by 5 bases, and 10 bases separated the two germline ends.

The chain recombines TRBV27 with TRBJ1-1; no firm D call. Germline assignment: CDR1 MNHEY and CDR2 SMNVEV (reference sequence). The ends were cut back, 7 bases at V and 2 bases at J, with 20 bases in the middle. The CDR3 runs to 16 residues. This chain's CDR3 is CASNMGPNPLNTEAFF. The CDR3 DNA follows: TGTGCCAGCAATATGGGTCCGAACCCTCTCAACACTGAAGCTTTCTTT.

This clonotype was detected many times. The chain couples TRBV20-1 to TRBJ2-4; D gene uncertain. The ends were cut back, 6 bases at V and 0 bases at J, with 6 bases in the middle. CDR1 and CDR2 from the germline V gene are DFQATT and SNEGSKA (reference sequence). The CDR3 loop spans 12 amino acids. Here the CDR3 reads CSARAAKNIQYF. The CDR3 nucleotides read TGCAGTGCACGGGCAGCCAAAAACATTCAGTACTTC.

Regarding this clonotype: This may stem from a read error, because a much larger clone lies one nucleotide away. This sequence joins TRBV4-2 and TRBJ2-1; no reliable D call. The germline gives CDR1 LGHNA, CDR2 YNFKEQ. The CDR3 consists of 15 residues. CDR3 in DNA: TGTGCCAGCAGCCCCGGCAGTAGGCTCAGCAATGAGCGGTTCTTC. Translation: CASSPGSRLSNERFF.

As concerns this clonotype: A junction boundary mismatches the germline segment, possibly from a read error. V gene TRBV25-1 combines with J gene TRBJ1-5; D is unclear. CDR3 length: 14 amino acids. CDR1 MGHDK and CDR2 SYGVNS come from the germline V gene. CDR3 nucleotide sequence: TGTCCCAGCAGTGGAGGTGCCAGCAGTCAGCCCCAGCATTTT. Encoded protein: CPSSGGASSQPQHF.

This clonotype was observed at least ten times. This chain uses TRBV2 with TRBJ1-2; TRBD1 might be the D (6 bases). V was trimmed by 2 bases and J by 5 bases, leaving 15 bases between them. This CDR3 region has 15 residues. Germline CDR1 reads SNHLY; CDR2 reads FYNNEI. CDR3 in amino acids: CASSERQGSPYGYTF. As DNA, the CDR3 is TGTGCCAGCAGTGAACGTCAGGGGAGTCCTTATGGCTACACCTTC.

This clonotype was seen a few times. This chain connects TRBV12-5 to TRBJ1-2; possibly TRBD1 for D (5 bases). This CDR3 spans 16 amino acids. Germline loops: CDR1 LGHNT, CDR2 FRNRAP. V dropped 6 bases and J dropped 3 bases, with 20 bases sitting between them. The CDR3 nucleotides are TGTGCTAGTGGCTCCCCATCAGGGATTATAGACTATGGCTACACCTTC. Its protein product is CASGSPSGIIDYGYTF.

The sample holds many counts of this clonotype. The gene calls are TRBV6-5 and TRBJ2-5, with 9 nucleotides matching TRBD2. V gave up 5 bases and J gave up 5 bases; unmatched junction bases: 9. Per germline, CDR1 MNHEY and CDR2 SVGAGI. The CDR3 runs 15 residues. For the CDR3, the DNA is TGTGCCAGCAGTATTCAAGCGGGAGGATCGGAGACCCAGTACTTC. Translated: CASSIQAGGSETQYF.

The chain is built from TRBV7-8 and TRBJ1-2; tentative D call: TRBD1 (5 bases). V gave up 4 bases and J gave up 2 bases, with 14 bases separating them. The CDR3 covers 15 residues. Germline lookup yields CDR1 SGHVS and CDR2 FQNEAQ. The CDR3 sequence is CASSSAAGINYGYTF. CDR3 nucleotide sequence: TGTGCCAGCAGCTCAGCGGCAGGGATCAACTATGGCTACACCTTC.

This clonotype was seen repeatedly, ten times or more. Being one base from a much bigger clone, this may be a read error. It is likely a read error, because the conserved phenylalanine at the end of the CDR3 is missing. It is unclear where the CDR3 begins or ends on the DNA, so no DNA is shown, and the CDR3 is as TCRdb lists it. The V gene is TRBV10-3, the J gene TRBJ2-1; TRBD1 is the table's D call, not checked against the DNA. CDR1 and CDR2 (germline): ENHRY, SYGVKD. The CDR3 numbers 11 amino acids, ends counted. CDR3: CAISDGVRRFL.

This clonotype was detected only a few times. J is TRBJ1-1 and V is TRBV15, with a weak D call TRBD1 (6 bases). CDR1 is LNHNV and CDR2 is YYDKDF in the germline V gene (reference sequence). The CDR3 covers 15 residues. Trimming removed 0 bases from V and 5 bases from J, with 13 bases in between. CDR3 sequence reads: CATSRDGGGRTEAFF. CDR3 nucleotides: TGTGCCACCAGCAGAGATGGGGGCGGAAGGACTGAAGCTTTCTTT. Based on the CDR3 plus reference TRBV15 and TRBJ1-1, the full variable domain is DAMVIQNPRYQVTQFGKPVTLSCSQTLNHNVMYWYQQKSSQAPKLLFHYYDKDFNNEADTPDNFQSRRPNTSFCFLDIRSPGLGDTAMYLCATSRDGGGRTEAFFGQGTRLTVV.

The rearrangement joins TRBV11-2 to TRBJ1-1; D gene unclear. The length of the CDR3 is 14 residues. The germline gives CDR1 SGHAT, CDR2 FQNNGV. V was pared by 3 bases and J by 0 bases, with 8 bases between. The CDR3 DNA sequence: TGTGCCAGCAGCTTTAACAGCTTGAACACTGAAGCTTTCTTT. Its protein is CASSFNSLNTEAFF.

The rearrangement links TRBV18 to TRBJ1-1; 9 positions match TRBD1. CDR3 length equals 13 residues. The J segment lost 10 bases and the V segment lost 3 bases, leaving 6 bases of the junction unmatched. In germline, CDR1 is KGHSH, CDR2 LQKENI. The CDR3 DNA reads as TGTGCCAGCTCACCCGCAACAGGGGGCACAGCTTTCTTT. The encoded protein is CASSPATGGTAFF. Supplemented by reference TRBV18 and TRBJ1-1, the full variable domain reads NAGVMQNPRHLVRRRGQEARLRCSPMKGHSHVYWYRQLPEEGLKFMVYLQKENIIDESGMPKERFSAEFPKEGPSILRIQQVVRGDSAAYFCASSPATGGTAFFGQGTRLTVV.

CDR3 coding DNA: TGTGCCAGTAGTCAGGGACCTACGAACACTGAAGCTTTCTTT. Translating gives CASSQGPTNTEAFF. J is TRBJ1-1 and V is TRBV19; D may be TRBD1 (5 bases). The CDR3 length is 14 residues. V was trimmed by 5 bases and J by 1 base, leaving 11 bases between them. CDR1 LNHDA and CDR2 SQIVND come from the germline V gene (reference sequence).

This clonotype was counted a few times. The chain uses TRBV5-5 and TRBJ2-5; 9 bases fit TRBD2. From germline, CDR1 is SGHKS and CDR2 YYEKEE (reference sequence). The J segment lost 4 bases and the V segment lost 1 base, leaving 17 bases of the junction unmatched. The CDR3 extends over 19 amino acids. The CDR3 spells CASSLSVAGAAGLGETQYF. CDR3 nucleotide sequence: TGTGCCAGCAGCTTGTCGGTAGCGGGAGCGGCGGGTTTAGGAGAGACCCAGTACTTC.

The chain carries TRBV19 and TRBJ2-3, with D unresolved. This CDR3 spans 13 amino acids. Germline values: CDR1 LNHDA, CDR2 SQIVND (reference sequence). V lost 2 bases and J lost 6, with 9 bases in between. The CDR3: CASSISLPDTQYF. The CDR3 DNA is TGTGCCAGTAGTATAAGCCTACCCGATACGCAGTATTTT.

This chain uses TRBV10-3 with TRBJ1-5, with no clear D. Germline lookup yields CDR1 ENHRY and CDR2 SYGVKD. The CDR3 contains 14 residues. V shed 3 bases and J shed 4 bases, with 10 bases lying between them. DNA of the CDR3: TGTGCCATCAGTGACCCGGGCGGGAATCAGCCCCAGCATTTT. Translating gives CAISDPGGNQPQHF.

This clonotype was seen at least ten times. This chain joins TRBV7-9 and TRBJ2-1; D gene unclear. Trimming removed 3 bases from V and 9 bases from J, with 9 bases in between. The CDR3 contains 12 residues. CDR1 is SEHNR and CDR2 is FQNEAQ in the germline V gene (reference sequence). Here the CDR3 reads CASSFEESEQFF. The CDR3 nucleotides read TGTGCCAGCAGCTTCGAAGAGAGTGAGCAGTTCTTC.

The rearrangement links TRBV29-1 to TRBJ1-2; D may be TRBD1 (6 bases). The germline V gene encodes CDR1 SQVTM and CDR2 ANQGSEA. CDR3 size: 12 residues. V was clipped by 7 bases and J by 7 bases, with 16 bases between them. The CDR3 region is CSARQVHGGYTF. CDR3 in DNA: TGCAGCGCTAGACAGGTGCACGGTGGCTACACCTTC. Supplemented by reference TRBV29-1 and TRBJ1-2, the full variable domain reads SAVISQKPSRDICQRGTSLTIQCQVDSQVTMMFWYRQQPGQSLTLIATANQGSEATYESGFVIDKFPISRPNLTFSTLTVSNMSPEDSSIYLCSARQVHGGYTFGSGTRLTVV.

The chain recombines TRBV12-3 or TRBV12-4 with TRBJ2-1; maybe TRBD2 (5 bases). This CDR3 has 13 amino acids. The V end was cut by 7 bases, the J end by 9 bases, with 16 bases between. Here the CDR3 reads CASTPGSKGEQFF. The CDR3 coding sequence is TGTGCCAGCACTCCGGGGTCCAAGGGTGAGCAGTTCTTC.

The chain combines TRBV18 with TRBJ2-6; either TRBD1 or TRBD2 may fit D (5 bases each). CDR1 is KGHSH and CDR2 is LQKENI in the germline V gene. This CDR3 has 17 amino acids. V lost 2 bases and J lost 0, with 11 bases in between. The CDR3 is CASSPYQGVSGANVLTF. The CDR3 nucleotides are TGTGCCAGCTCACCATATCAGGGAGTCTCTGGGGCCAACGTCCTGACTTTC.

J is TRBJ2-7 and V is TRBV2; D gene uncertain. Germline V lookup: CDR1 SNHLY, CDR2 FYNNEI. V was shortened by 4 bases and J by 2 bases, with 15 bases between the two germline ends. The CDR3 length is 15 residues. The CDR3, as DNA: TGTGCCAGCAGTGGAACCTCGGGCCCAACCTACGAGCAGTACTTC. This gives the protein CASSGTSGPTYEQYF.

V is TRBV7-8 and J is TRBJ2-7; possibly TRBD2 for D (6 bases). Per germline, CDR1 SGHVS and CDR2 FQNEAQ. Trimming took off 1 base at V and 3 bases at J, with 10 bases between the two ends. This CDR3 contains 14 residues. CDR3 sequence (DNA): TGTGCCAGCAGCTTAGTCGGGGGAGGCTACGAGCAGTACTTC. Amino acid sequence: CASSLVGGGYEQYF.

This clonotype was seen at least ten times. The chain links TRBV20-1 to TRBJ2-1, with 9 bases fitting TRBD1. Germline V gives CDR1 DFQATT, CDR2 SNEGSKA (reference sequence). With 3 bases clipped from V and 4 bases from J, the junction kept 7 bases outside the gene matches. The CDR3 length is 15 residues. The CDR3 reads CSARSGTGYYNEQFF. CDR3 DNA: TGCAGTGCTAGGTCCGGGACAGGGTATTACAATGAGCAGTTCTTC.

V is TRBV24-1 and J is TRBJ2-1; TRBD2 is a possible D gene (6 bases). The CDR3 runs 19 residues. CDR1 KGHDR and CDR2 SFDVKD come from the germline V gene. V was trimmed by 6 bases and J by 6 bases, leaving 29 bases between them. The CDR3 reads CATSHVFGGGGWRCNEQFF. The CDR3 DNA follows: TGTGCCACCAGTCATGTATTCGGGGGAGGAGGGTGGAGGTGCAATGAGCAGTTCTTC.

The J gene is TRBJ1-2, the V gene TRBV7-2, with 10 bases aligning to TRBD1. This CDR3 comprises 14 residues. Germline V gene lookup returns CDR1 SGHTA and CDR2 FQGNSA. The ends lost 4 bases at V and 8 bases at J; junction bases unmatched: 7. The CDR3 region has the DNA TGTGCCAGCAGCTCGGGACAGGGGATGAGGGGCTACACCTTC. Translated, it gives CASSSGQGMRGYTF.

The sample holds many counts of this clonotype. V and J are TRBV20-1 and TRBJ2-3; maybe TRBD2 (6 bases). From germline, CDR1 is DFQATT and CDR2 SNEGSKA (reference sequence). Trimming took 6 bases from V and 2 from J, leaving 18 bases between them. The CDR3 is made up of 15 amino acids. The CDR3 region is CSARHWDWSTDTQYF. DNA for the CDR3: TGCAGTGCCCGCCACTGGGACTGGTCCACAGATACGCAGTATTTT.